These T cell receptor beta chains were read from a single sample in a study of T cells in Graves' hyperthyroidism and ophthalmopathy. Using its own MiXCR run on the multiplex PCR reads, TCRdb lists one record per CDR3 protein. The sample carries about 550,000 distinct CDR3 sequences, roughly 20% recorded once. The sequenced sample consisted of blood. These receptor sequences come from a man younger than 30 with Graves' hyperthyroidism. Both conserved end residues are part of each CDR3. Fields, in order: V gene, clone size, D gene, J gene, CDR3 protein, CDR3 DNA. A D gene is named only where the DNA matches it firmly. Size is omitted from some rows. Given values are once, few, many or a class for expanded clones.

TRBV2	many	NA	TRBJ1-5	CASSERQVGQPQHF	TGTGCCAGCAGTGAGAGGCAGGTAGGGCAGCCCCAGCATTTT
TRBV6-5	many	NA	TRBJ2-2	CASSYGGPGELFF	TGTGCCAGCAGTTACGGGGGGCCCGGGGAGCTGTTTTTT
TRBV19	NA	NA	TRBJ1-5	CASLNTGRANQPQHF	TGTGCCAGCCTGAATACCGGGAGGGCTAATCAGCCCCAGCATTTT
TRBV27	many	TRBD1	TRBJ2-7	CASSPHRGRAYF	TGTGCCAGCAGTCCACACAGGGGGCGCGCGTACTTC
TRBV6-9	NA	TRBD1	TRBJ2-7	CATLIKGAAYEQYF	TGTGCCACCCTAATTAAGGGGGCGGCTTACGAGCAGTACTTC
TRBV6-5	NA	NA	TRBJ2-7	CASSYSSSGRGYF	TGTGCCAGCAGTTACTCGAGTTCCGGCAGGGGGTACTTC
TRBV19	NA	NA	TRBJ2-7	CASAYGVSYEQYF	TGTGCCAGCGCTTATGGGGTTTCCTACGAGCAGTACTTC
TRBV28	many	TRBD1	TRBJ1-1	CASTPPTGDRAEAFF	TGTGCCAGCACCCCCCCGACAGGGGATAGGGCTGAAGCTTTCTTT
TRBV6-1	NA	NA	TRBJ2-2	CASRPRGWYTGELFF	TGTGCCAGCAGACCCCGGGGGTGGTACACCGGGGAGCTGTTTTTT
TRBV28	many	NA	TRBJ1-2	CASSTHSRGYTF	TGTGCCAGCAGCACCCATTCGCGGGGCTACACCTTC
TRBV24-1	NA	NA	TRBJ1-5	CATGGGNSNQPQHF	TGTGCCACCGGCGGGGGGAATAGCAATCAGCCCCAGCATTTT
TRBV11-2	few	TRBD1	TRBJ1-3	CASSPTGLLLSGNTVYF	TGTGCCAGCAGCCCGACAGGGCTTCTTCTCTCTGGAAACACCGTATATTTT
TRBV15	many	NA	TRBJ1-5	CATSRKGDGNQPQHF	TGTGCCACCAGCAGAAAAGGGGATGGCAATCAGCCCCAGCATTTT
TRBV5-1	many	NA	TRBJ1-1	CASTEGWNTEAFF	TGCGCCAGCACGGAGGGTTGGAACACTGAAGCTTTCTTT
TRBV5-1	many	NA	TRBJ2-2	CASSLARQGGYTGELFF	TGCGCCAGCAGCTTGGCCCGGCAGGGGGGTTACACCGGGGAGCTGTTTTTT
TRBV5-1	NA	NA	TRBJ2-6	CASSLEDFSGANVLTF	TGCGCCAGCAGCTTGGAAGATTTCTCTGGGGCCAACGTCCTGACTTTC
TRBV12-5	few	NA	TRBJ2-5	CASGLYLGSDPAQETQYF	TGTGCTAGTGGTTTGTACCTCGGGTCGGACCCTGCCCAAGAGACCCAGTACTTC
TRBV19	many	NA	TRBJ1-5	CASTRVSNQPQHF	TGTGCCTCCACCAGGGTTAGCAATCAGCCCCAGCATTTT
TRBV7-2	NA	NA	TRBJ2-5	CASSLAAGDRWETQYF	TGTGCCAGCAGCTTAGCCGCGGGTGACAGATGGGAGACCCAGTACTTC
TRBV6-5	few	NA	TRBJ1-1	CASGYPGGRGAFF	TGTGCCAGCGGTTACCCGGGGGGACGTGGAGCTTTCTTT
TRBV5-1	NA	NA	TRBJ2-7	CASSLWDTPTYEQYF	TGCGCCAGCAGCTTGTGGGACACTCCAACCTACGAGCAGTACTTC